This entry concerns a single T cell receptor beta chain. Antigen specificity is unknown. The data originate from a study of cytomegalovirus exposure and HLA in healthy donors. Regarding the study as a whole: The investigators catalogued 150 or so TCR beta chains as cytomegalovirus-associated.

The PCR used 60 Vbeta and 13 Jbeta primers. Libraries were prepared by immunoSEQ multiplex PCR; TCRdb keeps only in-frame clonotypes and omits some of them. The sample holds about 150,000 clones, about 73% seen once. The germline V gene encodes CDR1 MGHRA and CDR2 YSYEKL. The junction had 11 bases not matched to a gene; V was cut back by 3 bases and J by 0 bases. This CDR3 has 17 amino acids. The genes are TRBV4-1 and TRBJ2-7; 7 bases line up with TRBD1. This TCR came from a man aged 35 to 55 in good health and CMV-seropositive. The sequenced material came from PBMCs. The CDR3, as DNA: TGCGCCAGCAGCCAGTATTCCACCGGGACAGACTCCTACGAGCAGTACTTC. Protein: CASSQYSTGTDSYEQYF.